Listed below are T cell receptor beta chains from one sample, sequenced in a study of T cells in Graves' hyperthyroidism and ophthalmopathy. TCRdb fed the multiplex PCR reads into MiXCR, producing one record per CDR3 protein. This sample yields some 700,000 distinct CDR3 sequences, of which around a sixth are seen a single time; around 16% belongs to the top ten. The sequenced sample was blood. The receptors originated from a man aged 45-65 years with Graves' hyperthyroidism. Each CDR3 is given with its conserved first and last residue. D genes are given only for firm matches. Clone size is given for some rows only: seen once, a few or many times, or a class if the clone is expanded.

j_gene	v_gene	d_gene	abundance	CDR3aa	CDR3nt
TRBJ1-1	TRBV6-1	NA	many	CASSPGSWRTEAFF	TGTGCCAGCTCCCCGGGGAGTTGGAGGACTGAAGCTTTCTTT
TRBJ2-1	TRBV29-1	TRBD2	NA	CSVLTSGNLYNEQFF	TGCAGCGTTTTAACTAGCGGGAATCTCTACAATGAGCAGTTCTTC
TRBJ1-1	TRBV4-1	NA	few	CASSQVKRDRRTEAFF	TGCGCCAGCAGCCAAGTCAAAAGGGACCGAAGGACTGAAGCTTTCTTT
TRBJ2-3	TRBV2	NA	many	CASNPSETDTQYF	TGTGCCAGCAACCCCTCGGAAACAGATACGCAGTATTTT
TRBJ2-6	TRBV6-1	TRBD1	NA	CATSGTGFGGANVLTF	TGTGCCACCTCCGGGACAGGGTTTGGTGGGGCCAACGTCCTGACTTTC
TRBJ1-2	TRBV2	NA	many	CASSEGQNNYGYTF	TGTGCCAGCAGTGAAGGGCAGAATAACTATGGCTACACCTTC
TRBJ2-3	TRBV7-9	TRBD2	many	CASSRPGGYHTDTQYF	TGTGCCAGCAGCCGTCCGGGGGGGTACCACACAGATACGCAGTATTTT
TRBJ2-5	TRBV6-1	NA	few	CASSLNRAVAETQYF	TGTGCCAGCAGTCTTAACAGGGCGGTGGCAGAGACCCAGTACTTC
TRBJ1-2	TRBV9	NA	NA	CASTDGVGYTF	TGTGCCAGCACCGATGGTGTAGGCTACACCTTC
TRBJ1-2	TRBV28	TRBD1	many	CASSGWTGGDYGYTF	TGTGCCAGCAGTGGTTGGACAGGGGGCGACTATGGCTACACCTTC
TRBJ2-7	TRBV2	TRBD1	many	CASSERRTGRYEQYF	TGTGCCAGCAGTGAAAGGCGGACAGGGCGCTACGAGCAGTACTTC
TRBJ1-4	TRBV7-2	TRBD1	many	CASSVRTGQGGGKLFF	TGTGCCAGCAGCGTCCGCACGGGACAGGGGGGTGGAAAACTGTTTTTT
TRBJ2-1	TRBV7-2	NA	many	CASSPTSIREQFF	TGTGCCAGCAGCCCTACTAGTATCCGTGAGCAGTTCTTC
TRBJ1-1	TRBV12-3/TRBV12-4	TRBD1	NA	CASRSRKGAENTEAFF	TGTGCCAGCCGCTCACGGAAGGGGGCGGAGAACACTGAAGCTTTCTTT
TRBJ2-5	TRBV28	TRBD2	NA	CASSFSQDRAGNDQETQYF	TGTGCCAGCAGTTTCTCCCAGGACCGAGCGGGGAATGATCAAGAGACCCAGTACTTC
TRBJ2-1	TRBV18	NA	NA	CASSPPSLDSSREQFF	TGTGCCAGCTCACCACCGTCCCTGGACTCATCAAGGGAGCAGTTCTTC
TRBJ2-7	TRBV29-1	TRBD2	NA	CSVARDRGTSGSSYEQYF	TGCAGCGTCGCACGGGACAGGGGGACTAGCGGGAGCTCCTACGAGCAGTACTTC
TRBJ2-1	TRBV7-9	NA	many	CASSLDVGNEQFF	TGTGCCAGCAGCTTAGATGTGGGCAATGAGCAGTTCTTC
TRBJ2-5	TRBV7-9	TRBD2	many	CASSLVASGVGQETQYF	TGTGCCAGCAGCTTAGTGGCTAGCGGTGTCGGGCAAGAGACCCAGTACTTC
TRBJ2-2	TRBV9	NA	once	CASGVTGSTTGELFF	TGTGCCAGCGGCGTAACCGGGAGTACCACCGGGGAGCTGTTTTTT
TRBJ2-2	TRBV7-9	TRBD1	many	CASSWTGSNTGELFF	TGTGCCAGCAGCTGGACAGGATCGAACACCGGGGAGCTGTTTTTT
TRBJ2-1	TRBV6-1	TRBD1	many	CASSRTGGSIGEQFF	TGTGCCAGCTCTCGTACAGGGGGCTCGATCGGTGAGCAGTTCTTC
TRBJ2-5	TRBV11-2	NA	NA	CASSSYKAQETQYF	TGTGCCAGCAGTAGTTACAAGGCTCAAGAGACCCAGTACTTC
TRBJ1-2	TRBV2	NA	many	CASSFGQSYTF	TGTGCCAGCAGTTTTGGACAAAGCTACACCTTC
TRBJ2-2	TRBV19	NA	few	CASSIGQVTGELFF	TGTGCCAGTAGTATAGGACAGGTCACCGGGGAGCTGTTTTTT
TRBJ1-2	TRBV6-5	TRBD1	NA	CASSYSLLTRQGGGHHYGYTF	TGTGCCAGCAGTTACTCCCTTTTAACAAGACAGGGGGGGGGGCATCACTATGGCTACACCTTC
TRBJ2-7	TRBV7-9	TRBD1	NA	CASSSVDGQGSAEQYF	TGTGCCAGCAGCTCCGTGGATGGACAGGGGTCGGCCGAGCAGTACTTC
TRBJ2-3	TRBV19	NA	few	CASSTGVTFSDTQYF	TGTGCCAGCTCGACGGGGGTTACCTTCTCAGATACGCAGTATTTT
TRBJ2-7	TRBV12-3/TRBV12-4	TRBD1	once	CASSKGQAYEQYF	TGTGCCAGCAGTAAGGGACAGGCCTACGAGCAGTACTTC
TRBJ2-7	TRBV24-1	TRBD2	many	CAPGLAGGSAYEQYF	TGTGCCCCAGGACTAGCGGGAGGAAGCGCCTACGAGCAGTACTTC
TRBJ2-7	TRBV6-2/TRBV6-3	NA	NA	CASSYVGYEQYF	TGTGCCAGCAGTTACGTGGGCTACGAGCAGTACTTC
TRBJ2-1	TRBV7-2	TRBD2	NA	CASSLGHGRYNEQFF	TGTGCCAGCAGCTTAGGTCACGGGAGGTACAATGAGCAGTTCTTC
TRBJ1-4	TRBV28	NA	many	CASLAYRSNEKLFF	TGTGCCAGCCTAGCCTACAGGAGTAATGAAAAACTGTTTTTT